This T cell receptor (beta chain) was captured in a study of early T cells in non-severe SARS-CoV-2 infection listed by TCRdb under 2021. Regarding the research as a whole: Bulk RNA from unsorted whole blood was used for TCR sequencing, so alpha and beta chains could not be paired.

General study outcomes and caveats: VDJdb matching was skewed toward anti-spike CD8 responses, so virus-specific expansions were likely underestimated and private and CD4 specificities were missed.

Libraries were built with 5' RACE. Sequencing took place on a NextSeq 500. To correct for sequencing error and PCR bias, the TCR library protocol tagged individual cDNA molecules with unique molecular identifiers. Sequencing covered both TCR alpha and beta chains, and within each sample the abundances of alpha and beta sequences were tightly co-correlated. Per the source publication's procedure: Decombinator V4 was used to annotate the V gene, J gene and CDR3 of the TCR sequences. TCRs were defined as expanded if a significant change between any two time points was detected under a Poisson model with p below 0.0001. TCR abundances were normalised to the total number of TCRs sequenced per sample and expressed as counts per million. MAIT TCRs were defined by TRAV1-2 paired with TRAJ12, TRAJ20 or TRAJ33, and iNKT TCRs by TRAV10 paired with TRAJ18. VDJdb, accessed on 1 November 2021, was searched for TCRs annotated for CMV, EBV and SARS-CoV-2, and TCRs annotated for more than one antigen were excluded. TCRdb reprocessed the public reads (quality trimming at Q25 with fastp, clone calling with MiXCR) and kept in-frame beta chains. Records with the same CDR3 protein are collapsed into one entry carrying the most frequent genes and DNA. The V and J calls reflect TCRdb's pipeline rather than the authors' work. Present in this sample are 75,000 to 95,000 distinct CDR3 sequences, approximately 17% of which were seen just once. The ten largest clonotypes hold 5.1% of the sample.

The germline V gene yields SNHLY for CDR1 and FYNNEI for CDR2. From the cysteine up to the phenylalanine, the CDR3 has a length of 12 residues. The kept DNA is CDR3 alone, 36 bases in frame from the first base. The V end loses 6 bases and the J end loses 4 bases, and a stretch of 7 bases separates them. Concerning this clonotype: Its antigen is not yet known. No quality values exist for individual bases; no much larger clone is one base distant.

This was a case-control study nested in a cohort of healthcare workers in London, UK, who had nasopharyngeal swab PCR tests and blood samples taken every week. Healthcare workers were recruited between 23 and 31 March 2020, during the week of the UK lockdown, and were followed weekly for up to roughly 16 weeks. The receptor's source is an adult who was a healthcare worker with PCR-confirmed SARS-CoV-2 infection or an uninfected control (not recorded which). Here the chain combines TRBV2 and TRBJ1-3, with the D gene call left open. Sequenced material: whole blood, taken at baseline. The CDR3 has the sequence CASRVFGNTIYF. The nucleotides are TGTGCCAGCAGGGTATTCGGAAACACCATATATTTT.